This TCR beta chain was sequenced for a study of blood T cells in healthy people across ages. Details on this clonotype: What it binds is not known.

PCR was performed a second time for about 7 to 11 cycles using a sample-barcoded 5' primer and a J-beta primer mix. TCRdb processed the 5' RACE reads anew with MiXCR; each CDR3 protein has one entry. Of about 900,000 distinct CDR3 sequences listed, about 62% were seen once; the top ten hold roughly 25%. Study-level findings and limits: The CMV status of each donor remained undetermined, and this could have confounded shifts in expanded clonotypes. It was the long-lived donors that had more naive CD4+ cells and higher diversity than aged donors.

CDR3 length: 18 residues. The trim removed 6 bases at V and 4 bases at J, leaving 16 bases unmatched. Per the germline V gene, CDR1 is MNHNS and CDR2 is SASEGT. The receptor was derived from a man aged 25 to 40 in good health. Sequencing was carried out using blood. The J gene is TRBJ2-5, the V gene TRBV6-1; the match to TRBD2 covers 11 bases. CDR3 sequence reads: CASSPGLAGTRSRETQYF. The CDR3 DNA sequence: TGTGCCAGCAGCCCAGGACTAGCGGGTACCCGAAGTCGAGAGACCCAGTACTTC.